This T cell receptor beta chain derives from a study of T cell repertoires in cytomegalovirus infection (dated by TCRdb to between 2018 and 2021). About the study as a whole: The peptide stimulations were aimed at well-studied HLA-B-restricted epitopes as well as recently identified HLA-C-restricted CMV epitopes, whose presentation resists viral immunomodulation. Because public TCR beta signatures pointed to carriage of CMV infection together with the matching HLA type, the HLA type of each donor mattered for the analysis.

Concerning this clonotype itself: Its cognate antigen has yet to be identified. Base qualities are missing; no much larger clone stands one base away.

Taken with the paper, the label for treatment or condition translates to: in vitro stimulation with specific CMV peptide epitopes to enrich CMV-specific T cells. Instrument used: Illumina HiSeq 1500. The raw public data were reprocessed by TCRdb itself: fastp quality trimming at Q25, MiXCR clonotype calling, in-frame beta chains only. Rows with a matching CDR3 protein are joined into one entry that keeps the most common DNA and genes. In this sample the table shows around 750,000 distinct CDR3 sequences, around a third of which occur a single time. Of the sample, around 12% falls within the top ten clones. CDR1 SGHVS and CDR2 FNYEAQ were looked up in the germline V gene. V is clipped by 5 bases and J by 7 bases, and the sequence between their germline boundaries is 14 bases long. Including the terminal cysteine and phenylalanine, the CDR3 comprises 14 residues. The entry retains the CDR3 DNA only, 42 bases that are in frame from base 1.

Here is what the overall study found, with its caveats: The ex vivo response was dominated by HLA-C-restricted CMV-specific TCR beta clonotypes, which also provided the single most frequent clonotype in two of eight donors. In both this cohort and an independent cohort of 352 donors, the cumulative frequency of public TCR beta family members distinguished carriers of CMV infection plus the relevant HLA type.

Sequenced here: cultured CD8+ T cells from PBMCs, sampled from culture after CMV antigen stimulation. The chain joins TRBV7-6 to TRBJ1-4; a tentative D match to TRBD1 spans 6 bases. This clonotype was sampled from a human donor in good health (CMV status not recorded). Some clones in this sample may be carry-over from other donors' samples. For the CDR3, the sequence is CASSPAGATEKLFF. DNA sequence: TGTGCCAGCAGCCCCGCGGGGGCGACTGAAAAACTGTTTTTT.